The 29 T cell receptor beta chains presented below share a single source sample, sequenced in a study of cytomegalovirus exposure and HLA in healthy donors. Vbeta (60) and Jbeta (13) primers were used in the PCR. Sequencing used immunoSEQ multiplex PCR; TCRdb keeps in-frame clones, though not all of them. The sample carries some 200,000 clones, around three quarters recorded once. Sequenced: PBMCs. The receptors were sampled from a boy aged 5-17 years in good health and CMV-seronegative.

This clone has more than one count but fewer than ten. This CDR3 reads CASGRREAYNEQFF. The CDR3 DNA sequence: TGTGCCAGCGGCAGGCGGGAGGCTTACAATGAGCAGTTCTTC. The chain combines TRBV6-5 with TRBJ2-1; 8 nucleotides agree with TRBD2. The ends lost 8 bases at V and 4 bases at J; junction bases unmatched: 7. This CDR3 region has 14 residues. The germline V gene has CDR1 MNHEY and CDR2 SVGAGI.

The V call is TRBV2, the J call TRBJ1-1; D unclear. Germline V gives CDR1 SNHLY, CDR2 FYNNEI. Trimming took off 3 bases at V and 4 bases at J, with 12 bases between the two ends. CDR3 length: 14 residues. CDR3 nucleotides: TGTGCCAGCAGTGATGTGCGGCGGGCCACTGAAGCTTTCTTT. Its translation is CASSDVRRATEAFF.

The rearrangement joins TRBV6-5 to TRBJ2-3; 8 positions agree with TRBD2. The CDR3 spans 14 residues. With 1 base clipped from V and 5 bases from J, the junction kept 2 bases outside the gene matches. The germline V gene encodes CDR1 MNHEY and CDR2 SVGAGI. The CDR3 nucleotides are TGTGCCAGCAGTTACTTCAGCGGGGGAGATACGCAGTATTTT. Translation: CASSYFSGGDTQYF.

V gene TRBV12-2 combines with J gene TRBJ1-2; TRBD1 was called by the table and not checked on the DNA. TRBV12-2 is designated a pseudogene. The CDR3 length is 15 residues. CDR3 sequence reads: CASRLGVGRCYGYTF. The CDR3 nucleotides are TGTGCAAGTCGCTTAGGAGTGGGGCGTTGCTATGGCTACACCTTC.

The chain combines TRBV30 with TRBJ1-2; D might be TRBD1 (5 bases). This CDR3 has 13 residues. V dropped 3 bases and J dropped 3 bases, with 11 bases sitting between them. CDR1 and CDR2 from the germline V gene are GTSNPN and SVGIG (reference sequence). The CDR3 is CAWREGRHYGYTF. The CDR3 DNA sequence: TGTGCCTGGAGGGAGGGACGGCACTATGGCTACACCTTC.

Concerning this clone itself: The junction and the germline gene differ at one end; a read error may be behind it. The chain combines TRBV18 with TRBJ1-1; D might be TRBD1 (6 bases). The CDR3 spans 12 residues. Germline V CDR1 and CDR2: KGHSH, LQKENI. The CDR3 protein is CASSPNREGVLF. CDR3 DNA sequence: TGTGCCAGCTCACCAAACAGGGAGGGAGTTCTCTTT.

This clone was seen once. The genes are TRBV27 and TRBJ1-6; D perhaps matches TRBD1 (5 bases). The germline V gene encodes CDR1 MNHEY and CDR2 SMNVEV (reference sequence). CDR3 length: 15 amino acids. V was clipped by 3 bases and J by 9 bases, with 15 bases between them. DNA for the CDR3: TGTGCCAGCAGTTTCCAGGGAACGGTTGGTTCACCCCTCCACTTT. Protein: CASSFQGTVGSPLHF.

V is TRBV19 and J is TRBJ1-5; tentative D call: TRBD1 (5 bases). There are 15 residues in the CDR3. Germline loops: CDR1 LNHDA, CDR2 SQIVND (reference sequence). Trimming removed 7 bases at V and 3 bases at J, with 16 bases between. CDR3 amino acids: CASKGAFGANQPQHF. DNA for the CDR3: TGTGCCAGTAAAGGGGCGTTTGGGGCCAATCAGCCCCAGCATTTT.

Points on this clone: One end of the junction is discordant with germline, which a read error may explain. The rearrangement uses TRBV13 and TRBJ2-2; possibly TRBD2 for D (5 bases). In germline, CDR1 is PRHDT, CDR2 FYEKMQ (reference sequence). The length of the CDR3 is 13 residues. The CDR3 loop is CASNAGAAGELLF. DNA for the CDR3: TGTGCCAGCAACGCGGGCGCCGCCGGGGAGCTGCTTTTT.

This clone has just one count. The chain joins TRBV5-4 to TRBJ2-5, with 9 bases identical to TRBD1. The CDR3 loop spans 16 amino acids. Germline values: CDR1 SGHNT, CDR2 YYREEE (reference sequence). Trimming cost V 4 bases and J 4 bases; bases outside gene matches: 11. CDR3 in DNA: TGTGCCAGCAGCCGCTTGGGGGGACAGGGACGAGAGACCCAGTACTTC. Protein: CASSRLGGQGRETQYF.

The V and J genes are TRBV7-2 and TRBJ1-1; 7 positions match TRBD1. The length of the CDR3 is 15 residues. Germline lookup yields CDR1 SGHTA and CDR2 FQGNSA. With V trimmed by 4 bases and J by 10 bases, 15 bases remained unmatched. Here the CDR3 DNA reads TGTGCCAGCAGCTCTCAAACAGGGGAATGGCGCGGAGCTTTCTTT. Its protein product is CASSSQTGEWRGAFF.

The chain couples TRBV4-1 to TRBJ2-5; possibly TRBD2 for D (5 bases). This CDR3 has 14 residues. The ends were cut back, 1 base at V and 5 bases at J, with 11 bases in the middle. In germline, CDR1 is MGHRA, CDR2 YSYEKL. The CDR3 nucleotides are TGCGCCAGCAGCCAAGGGCCCCAGCGGGAGACCCAGTACTTC. Translated, it gives CASSQGPQRETQYF.

This clone was seen just once. V gene TRBV7-8 combines with J gene TRBJ2-4; 8 nucleotides align to TRBD2. V dropped 8 bases and J dropped 2; count of bases not matched to a gene: 8. The CDR3 consists of 15 residues. CDR1 and CDR2 (germline): SGHVS, FQNEAQ. The CDR3 nucleotides are TGTGCCAGCGGATCCGGTAGCGGGACCAAAAACATTCAGTACTTC. Protein: CASGSGSGTKNIQYF.

This clone was seen a few times. The rearrangement uses TRBV10-3 and TRBJ2-3, with D uncertain. The germline CDR1 and CDR2 sequences are ENHRY and SYGVKD. The CDR3 extends over 14 amino acids. V lost 4 bases to trimming and J lost 0 bases, with 8 bases between them. The CDR3 sequence is CAISARSSTDTQYF. In nucleotides, the CDR3 is TGTGCCATCAGTGCGAGGTCTAGCACAGATACGCAGTATTTT.

The chain links TRBV7-6 to TRBJ2-3, with 9 bases lining up with TRBD2. Per germline, CDR1 SGHVS and CDR2 FNYEAQ. Germline trimming cut 10 bases from V and 3 bases from J; bases unmatched to any gene: 5. This CDR3 region has 13 residues. This chain's CDR3 is CATRTSGTDTQYF. Written as DNA, the CDR3 is TGTGCCACACGAACTAGCGGGACAGATACGCAGTATTTT.

The J gene is TRBJ2-1, the V gene TRBV13; 10 bases fit TRBD1. Germline V gene sequence: CDR1 PRHDT, CDR2 FYEKMQ (reference sequence). The CDR3 is 16 amino acids. The ends lost 7 bases at V and 2 bases at J; junction bases unmatched: 8. The CDR3: CASTRRTGGTYNEQFF. The DNA for the CDR3 is TGTGCCAGCACCCGTCGGACAGGGGGGACCTACAATGAGCAGTTCTTC.

This clone has a single count. The chain uses TRBV4-1 and TRBJ2-5; 7 nucleotides align to TRBD2. The last part of the DNA fits TRBJ2-7 better; the J call may be wrong. CDR1 and CDR2 from the germline V gene are MGHRA and YSYEKL. CDR3 size: 17 residues. The DNA of the CDR3 is TGCGCCAGCAGCCAAGATCACCTAGCGGAGTCTCTGGGCGAGCAGTACTTC. The encoded protein is CASSQDHLAESLGEQYF.

The chain joins TRBV4-1 to TRBJ1-1; D possibly corresponds to TRBD1 (5 bases). Germline V lookup: CDR1 MGHRA, CDR2 YSYEKL. The CDR3 is 15 amino acids. Trimming cost V 5 bases and J 1 base, with 14 bases left between them. The DNA of the CDR3 is TGCGCCAGCAGCTCCGTCCTGGGGGGGAACACTGAAGCTTTCTTT. This translates into CASSSVLGGNTEAFF.

The V gene is TRBV11-2, the J gene TRBJ1-1; weak D call: TRBD1 (5 bases). CDR1 is SGHAT and CDR2 is FQNNGV in the germline V gene. The CDR3 has 15 residues. V lost 5 bases and J 0 bases, leaving 13 bases between the germline ends. As DNA, the CDR3 is TGTGCCAGCAGCCGGCAGGGCGGGATGAACACTGAAGCTTTCTTT. It is translated as CASSRQGGMNTEAFF.

This clone was observed once. The chain carries TRBV5-3 and TRBJ1-5; weak D call: TRBD1 (6 bases). TRBV5-3 is sorted into the ORF group, with uncertain function. The CDR3 runs to 12 residues. DNA of the CDR3: TGTGCAGCCCAGGGGAGCAATCAGCCCCAGCATTTT. Encoded protein: CAAQGSNQPQHF.

The J gene is TRBJ2-3, the V gene TRBV27, with TRBD2 matching 14 bases. Per the germline V gene, CDR1 is MNHEY and CDR2 is SMNVEV (reference sequence). V was pared by 5 bases and J by 3 bases, with 4 bases of the junction left unmatched. There are 16 residues in the CDR3. The DNA of the CDR3 is TGTGCCAGCAGTCGACTAGCGGGAGGGGGGACAGATACGCAGTATTTT. The encoded protein is CASSRLAGGGTDTQYF.

The J gene is TRBJ1-1, the V gene TRBV6-5; maybe TRBD1 (6 bases). V lost 7 bases to trimming and J lost 5 bases, with 14 bases between them. The CDR3 runs 13 residues. Germline CDR1 and CDR2: MNHEY and SVGAGI. CDR3 coding DNA: TGTGCCAGCAACGAACAGGGTAGGACTGAAGCTTTCTTT. This gives the protein CASNEQGRTEAFF.

This clone was observed a handful of times. The chain links TRBV5-4 to TRBJ1-1, with unresolved D. Germline V gene lookup returns CDR1 SGHNT and CDR2 YYREEE (reference sequence). The germline V and J ends were trimmed by 0 bases and 1 base, with 10 bases remaining between them. The CDR3 spans 15 residues. For the CDR3, the DNA is TGTGCCAGCAGCTTGGAGTTGAGCCGGAACACTGAAGCTTTCTTT. This translates into CASSLELSRNTEAFF.

The J gene is TRBJ1-1, the V gene TRBV7-3, with 7 bases fitting TRBD1. J gave up 0 bases and V 5 bases, and 6 bases lay outside the gene matches. This CDR3 region has 15 residues. The germline V gene encodes CDR1 SGHTA and CDR2 FQGTGA. The CDR3 is CASSATGPMNTEAFF. In DNA, the CDR3 is TGTGCCAGCAGCGCGACAGGGCCGATGAACACTGAAGCTTTCTTT.

The J gene is TRBJ1-6, the V gene TRBV4-2, with a possible D match to TRBD1 (5 bases). With 2 bases removed from V and 8 bases from J, the gap between germline ends came to 13 bases. CDR3 length: 15 residues. Germline V CDR1 and CDR2: LGHNA, YNFKEQ. The CDR3 reads CASSQYKGMHSPLHF. The CDR3 nucleotides read TGTGCCAGCAGCCAATATAAGGGGATGCATTCACCCCTCCACTTT.

The chain employs TRBV9 and TRBJ2-3; 8 bases agree with TRBD1. This CDR3 region has 15 residues. Germline V lookup: CDR1 SGDLS, CDR2 YYNGEE. J gave up 2 bases and V 3 bases, and 5 bases lay outside the gene matches. The CDR3 here is CASSDPGQATDTQYF. CDR3 sequence (DNA): TGTGCCAGCAGCGATCCGGGACAGGCCACAGATACGCAGTATTTT.

The V call is TRBV6-1, the J call TRBJ1-2, with 8 bases matching TRBD1. Germline assignment: CDR1 MNHNS and CDR2 SASEGT. CDR3 length: 16 amino acids. V lost 3 bases and J lost 3; bases outside the gene matches: 9. The CDR3 nucleotides read TGTGCCAGCAGTGACCACTTGACAGGGGCCGACTATGGCTACACCTTC. Translating gives CASSDHLTGADYGYTF.

The chain couples TRBV10-3 to TRBJ1-1, with TRBD1 matching over 8 bases. The CDR3 spans 11 residues. With V trimmed by 8 bases and J by 10 bases, 6 bases remained unmatched. Germline CDR1 reads ENHRY; CDR2 reads SYGVKD. CDR3 nucleotides: TGTGCCATCTCAGGGGGCTGGGGAGCTTTCTTT. It encodes CAISGGWGAFF.

The chain recombines TRBV30 with TRBJ2-7; tentatively, D is TRBD1 (6 bases). The germline V and J ends were trimmed by 4 bases and 5 bases, with 12 bases remaining between them. Germline V gene data show CDR1 as GTSNPN and CDR2 as SVGIG (reference sequence). The CDR3 loop spans 12 amino acids. The CDR3, as DNA: TGTGCCTGGATGATCAGGGGTGACGAGCAGTACTTC. It yields the protein CAWMIRGDEQYF.